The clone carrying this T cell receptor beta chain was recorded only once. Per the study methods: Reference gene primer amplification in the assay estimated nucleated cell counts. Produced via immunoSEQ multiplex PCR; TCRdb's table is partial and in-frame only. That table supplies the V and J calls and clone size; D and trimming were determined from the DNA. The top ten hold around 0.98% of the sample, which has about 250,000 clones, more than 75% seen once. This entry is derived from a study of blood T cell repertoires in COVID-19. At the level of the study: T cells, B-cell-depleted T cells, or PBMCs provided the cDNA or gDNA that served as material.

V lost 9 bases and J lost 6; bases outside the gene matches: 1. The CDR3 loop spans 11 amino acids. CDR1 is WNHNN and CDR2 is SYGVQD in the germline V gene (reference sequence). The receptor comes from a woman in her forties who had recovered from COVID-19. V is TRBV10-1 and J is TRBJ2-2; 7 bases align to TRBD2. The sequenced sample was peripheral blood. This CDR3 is CARGGAGELFF. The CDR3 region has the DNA TGCGCCAGGGGGGGGGCCGGGGAGCTGTTTTTT.